The entry below gives a single T cell receptor (beta chain) sequence along with its context. The antigen is not known. CD45RO-negative, CCR7-selected cells formed the naive CD8 fraction, which excluded terminally differentiated effector memory CD45RA+ cells. Among the donors, all were Caucasian adults who lived in Nashville, Tennessee. The record originates from a study of shared clonotypes between healthy human individuals. Study results and limitations: Generation probabilities were higher for clonotypes shared across all four sorted-subset donors than for unshared ones.

The table came from immunoSEQ multiplex PCR; TCRdb's copy has only in-frame clones and leaves some out. Among approximately 2,200,000 clones listed, roughly 91% were seen once. The receptor was derived from a man aged 18 to 29 in good health. Some clones in this sample may be carry-over from other donors' samples. Material: naive CD8+ T cells from PBMCs.

CDR3 DNA: TGTGCCAGCAGCACAAACACCGGGACAGATAATGAAAAACTGTTTTTT. It encodes CASSTNTGTDNEKLFF. The chain carries TRBV7-9 and TRBJ1-4, with TRBD1 matching over 7 bases. CDR1 and CDR2 (germline): SEHNR, FQNEAQ (reference sequence). The CDR3 has 16 residues. V lost 5 bases and J lost 4; bases outside the gene matches: 10.